This T cell receptor (beta chain) stems from a study of T-cell reconstitution after alpha-beta-depleted transplantation in children. A TCRbeta library incorporating unique molecular identifiers was prepared. TCRdb re-called the PCR reads through MiXCR, storing one row per CDR3 protein. The table includes 100,000 to 150,000 distinct CDR3 sequences, around 23% detected once. V shed 3 bases, J shed 1 base, and the junction held 5 bases outside the gene matches. Looked up from germline, CDR1 is SGHRS and CDR2 is YFSETQ. The CDR3 contains 16 residues. Sequenced material: PBMCs, mostly from graft donor cells, taken 180 days after TCRalphabeta/CD19-depleted stem cell transplant. The receptor was isolated from a male patient aged 2 to 9 who had a stem cell transplant for chronic granulomatous disease, so the T cells may come from the graft donor. This chain uses TRBV5-1 with TRBJ2-2; 8 positions agree with TRBD2. Here the CDR3 reads CASSSLAGMNTGELFF. The CDR3 DNA reads TGCGCCAGCAGCTCCCTAGCGGGCATGAACACCGGGGAGCTGTTTTTT.